Following are 27 T cell receptor beta chains from one sample sequenced in a study of cytomegalovirus exposure and HLA in healthy donors. The PCR employed 60 Vbeta primers together with 13 Jbeta primers. Assay: immunoSEQ multiplex PCR; the TCRdb copy retains only in-frame clones and omits some. The data contain 150,000 to 200,000 clones, 65% to 85% of them singletons. The sequencing input was PBMCs. Receptor source: a man aged 18 to 29 in good health and CMV-seronegative.

V usage is TRBV30 and J usage is TRBJ1-4; 9 nucleotides match TRBD1. CDR1 and CDR2 from the germline V gene are GTSNPN and SVGIG (reference sequence). The CDR3 is made up of 14 amino acids. V lost 2 bases and J lost 8; bases outside the gene matches: 6. The CDR3 DNA reads as TGTGCCTGGAGTCCCGGGACAGGGTTCGAAAAACTGTTTTTT. It specifies CAWSPGTGFEKLFF.

V is TRBV10-3 and J is TRBJ2-1; the match to TRBD2 covers 9 bases. CDR1 ENHRY and CDR2 SYGVKD come from the germline V gene. V lost 0 bases to trimming and J lost 0 bases; unmatched junction nucleotides: 9. This CDR3 is 19 amino acids long. CDR3 amino acids: CAISESRYRTSDSYNEQFF. The DNA for the CDR3 is TGTGCCATCAGTGAGTCGAGATATCGGACTAGCGACTCCTACAATGAGCAGTTCTTC.

The chain combines TRBV19 with TRBJ2-3; TRBD1 matches at 8 bases. J gave up 0 bases and V 5 bases, and 13 bases lay outside the gene matches. Germline V gives CDR1 LNHDA, CDR2 SQIVND (reference sequence). This CDR3 contains 18 residues. The CDR3 loop reads CASSRVLSRGLSTDTQYF. CDR3 bases: TGTGCCAGTAGTCGGGTTTTATCCAGGGGGCTTAGCACAGATACGCAGTATTTT.

The rearrangement uses TRBV11-3 and TRBJ2-5; D is possibly TRBD2 (6 bases). The CDR3 totals 14 residues. CDR1 and CDR2 from the germline V gene are SGHNT and YENEEA. The V end lost 4 bases, the J end lost 5 bases, and 14 bases lay between the germline ends. Here the CDR3 DNA reads TGTGCCAGCAGCTCCCAGGGTCGGGGGGAGACCCAGTACTTC. Its protein product is CASSSQGRGETQYF.

This sequence joins TRBV5-4 and TRBJ2-7; D uncertain. CDR1 is SGHNT and CDR2 is YYREEE in the germline V gene (reference sequence). The CDR3 runs 13 residues. Trimming took off 3 bases at V and 2 bases at J, with 9 bases between the two ends. The CDR3 loop is CASSSHPTYEQYF. CDR3 bases: TGTGCCAGCAGCTCACACCCCACCTACGAGCAGTACTTC. Full variable domain (remainder filled in from reference TRBV5-4 and TRBJ2-7): ETGVTQSPTHLIKTRGQQVTLRCSSQSGHNTVSWYQQALGQGPQFIFQYYREEENGRGNFPPRFSGLQFPNYSSELNVNALELDDSALYLCASSSHPTYEQYFGPGTRLTVT.

The chain carries TRBV7-2 and TRBJ2-7; 11 positions match TRBD2. The J segment lost 6 bases and the V segment lost 4 bases, leaving 5 bases of the junction unmatched. From germline, CDR1 is SGHTA and CDR2 FQGNSA. CDR3 size: 14 residues. DNA of the CDR3: TGTGCCAGCAGCTCCCGACTAGCGGGATCCGAGCAGTACTTC. Amino acids: CASSSRLAGSEQYF. Filled out from reference TRBV7-2 and TRBJ2-7, the complete variable domain reads GAGVSQSPSNKVTEKGKDVELRCDPISGHTALYWYRQSLGQGLEFLIYFQGNSAPDKSGLPSDRFSAERTGGSVSTLTIQRTQQEDSAVYLCASSSRLAGSEQYFGPGTRLTVT.

This clone was seen a few times. The chain links TRBV5-1 to TRBJ2-7; TRBD2 aligns across 10 bases. Germline loops: CDR1 SGHRS, CDR2 YFSETQ. Losses at the gene ends were 5 bases for V and 2 bases for J; bases not matched to a gene: 1. The CDR3 has 13 amino acids. The CDR3 DNA reads as TGCGCCAGCAGACTAGCGGGAACCTACGAGCAGTACTTC. This gives the protein CASRLAGTYEQYF.

This clone was observed a few times. The genes are TRBV7-9 and TRBJ1-3, with D possibly matching TRBD1 (6 bases). V dropped 8 bases and J dropped 0 bases, with 14 bases sitting between them. From germline, CDR1 is SEHNR and CDR2 FQNEAQ (reference sequence). The length of the CDR3 is 15 residues. The CDR3 DNA reads TGTGCCAGCCTCCTACAGGGCCACTCTGGAAACACCATATATTTT. This sequence encodes CASLLQGHSGNTIYF.

The chain couples TRBV27 to TRBJ2-3; TRBD1 might be the D (6 bases). CDR1 is MNHEY and CDR2 is SMNVEV in the germline V gene (reference sequence). This CDR3 region has 14 residues. The germline V and J ends were trimmed by 7 bases and 9 bases, with 20 bases remaining between them. In DNA, the CDR3 is TGTGCCAGCACCATGACCTCCCCTAGGGGGACGCAGTATTTT. Translated: CASTMTSPRGTQYF.

The CDR3 spells CASRSPRDNDNEQFF. For the CDR3, the DNA is TGTGCAAGTCGATCCCCCCGGGACAACGACAATGAGCAGTTCTTC. The rearrangement joins TRBV12-2 to TRBJ2-1; no DNA check was done on the table's D call, TRBD1. TRBV12-2 has pseudogene status. This CDR3 has 15 amino acids.

The chain combines TRBV7-8 with TRBJ2-2, with TRBD2 matching over 10 bases. Per germline, CDR1 SGHVS and CDR2 FQNEAQ. V shed 5 bases and J 2 bases; nucleotides not matched to a gene: 8. This CDR3 comprises 17 residues. CDR3 in amino acids: CASSVPGLAKNTGELFF. The CDR3 DNA is TGTGCCAGCAGCGTCCCGGGACTAGCGAAAAACACCGGGGAGCTGTTTTTT.

J is TRBJ1-4 and V is TRBV4-2; TRBD1 might be the D (5 bases). Trimming removed 7 bases at V and 2 bases at J, with 14 bases between. Germline V CDR1 and CDR2: LGHNA, YNFKEQ. The CDR3 consists of 15 residues. Here the CDR3 DNA reads TGTGCCAGCACCCACGGGGAGGGGACTAATGAAAAACTGTTTTTT. The encoded protein is CASTHGEGTNEKLFF.

The chain couples TRBV7-2 to TRBJ1-4; TRBD1 might be the D (5 bases). The V end lost 6 bases, the J end lost 7 bases, and 18 bases lay between the germline ends. The CDR3 extends over 15 amino acids. The germline V gene has CDR1 SGHTA and CDR2 FQGNSA. CDR3 nucleotide sequence: TGTGCCAGCAGGGGTGGGGGGGGACTCATTGAAAAACTGTTTTTT. It specifies CASRGGGGLIEKLFF.

The chain couples TRBV5-1 to TRBJ2-1, with 7 positions matching TRBD1. Germline V lookup: CDR1 SGHRS, CDR2 YFSETQ. After removal of 2 bases from V and 2 bases from J, the junction contained 1 base not matched to a gene. The CDR3 contains 14 residues. The CDR3 nucleotides read TGCGCCAGCAGCTTTCAGGGGGCCTACAATGAGCAGTTCTTC. Protein sequence: CASSFQGAYNEQFF. The full variable domain, in which reference TRBV5-1 and TRBJ2-1 provide the parts outside the CDR3, is KAGVTQTPRYLIKTRGQQVTLSCSPISGHRSVSWYQQTPGQGLQFLFEYFSETQRNKGNFPGRFSGRQFSNSRSEMNVSTLELGDSALYLCASSFQGAYNEQFFGPGTRLTVL.

This rearrangement joins TRBV6-6 to TRBJ1-4; TRBD1 agrees at 7 bases. Germline V lookup: CDR1 MNHNY, CDR2 SVGAGI (reference sequence). The CDR3 runs 15 residues. V lost 7 bases and J lost 4; bases outside the gene matches: 9. Here the CDR3 reads CASNPGTASNEKLFF. The DNA of the CDR3 is TGTGCCAGCAATCCCGGGACAGCGAGTAATGAAAAACTGTTTTTT.

To note about this clone: At one end the junction does not follow the germline gene, possibly because of a read error. The CDR3 is CASSLRAGPNTGELFF. The CDR3, as DNA: TGTGCTAGCAGCTTAAGAGCGGGGCCGAACACCGGGGAGCTGTTTTTT. The chain employs TRBV7-7 and TRBJ2-2; 7 bases are shared with TRBD2. CDR3 length: 16 residues. Germline assignment: CDR1 SSHAT and CDR2 FNYEAQ (reference sequence).

This chain uses TRBV6-5 with TRBJ1-2, with D perhaps TRBD1 (6 bases). Trimming removed 5 bases from V and 5 bases from J, with 12 bases in between. The CDR3 runs 13 residues. The germline gives CDR1 MNHEY, CDR2 SVGAGI. The CDR3 loop reads CASSPDSGYGYTF. CDR3 in DNA: TGTGCCAGCAGTCCGGACAGCGGATATGGCTACACCTTC.

The chain is built from TRBV11-3 and TRBJ2-1; a weak D match, TRBD2 (7 bases). This CDR3 spans 15 amino acids. V was cut by 3 bases and J by 2 bases, with 11 bases left in between. Germline-derived CDR1 and CDR2 are SGHNT and YENEEA. The CDR3 DNA is TGTGCCAGCAGCTTGGTCGGGGGGCCCTACAATGAGCAGTTCTTC. Encoded protein: CASSLVGGPYNEQFF.

The V gene is TRBV6-5, the J gene TRBJ1-6, with D unclear. V was clipped by 5 bases and J by 11 bases, with 13 bases between them. This CDR3 has 13 residues. Germline V gives CDR1 MNHEY, CDR2 SVGAGI. DNA for the CDR3: TGTGCCAGCAGTACCGCGTTACCGACACCCCTCCACTTT. Translation gives CASSTALPTPLHF.

The rearrangement joins TRBV27 to TRBJ2-7; 8 bases line up with TRBD1. This CDR3 spans 15 amino acids. Losses at the gene ends were 5 bases for V and 2 bases for J; bases not matched to a gene: 8. The germline gives CDR1 MNHEY, CDR2 SMNVEV (reference sequence). The CDR3 here is CASSHDRGTTYEQYF. As DNA, the CDR3 is TGTGCCAGCAGTCATGACAGGGGAACCACCTACGAGCAGTACTTC.

This chain joins TRBV18 and TRBJ2-7; 8 bases align to TRBD1. Looked up from germline, CDR1 is KGHSH and CDR2 is LQKENI. The CDR3 runs 15 residues. V was clipped by 3 bases and J by 4 bases; unmatched bases: 8. The CDR3 sequence is CASSPITGGSYEQYF. The CDR3 region has the DNA TGTGCCAGCTCACCGATCACAGGGGGGAGTTACGAGCAGTACTTC.

This sequence joins TRBV5-6 and TRBJ2-7; D is ambiguous. The germline V and J ends were trimmed by 0 bases and 4 bases, with 8 bases remaining between them. This CDR3 has 13 amino acids. Germline CDR1 SGHDT, CDR2 YYEEEE. CDR3 protein: CASSLAFEYEQYF. For the CDR3, the DNA is TGTGCCAGCAGCTTGGCTTTTGAGTACGAGCAGTACTTC.

As DNA, the CDR3 is TGTGCCAGCAGCTTCGGGGGAAGTCTTTCTAACTATGGCTACACCTTC. Translation gives CASSFGGSLSNYGYTF. This chain connects TRBV7-6 to TRBJ1-2, with D perhaps matching TRBD1 (5 bases). Germline CDR1 reads SGHVS; CDR2 reads FNYEAQ. CDR3 size: 16 residues. The ends were cut back, 3 bases at V and 0 bases at J, with 14 bases in the middle. Drawing the rest from reference TRBV7-6 and TRBJ1-2, the complete variable domain is GAGVSQSPRYKVTKRGQDVALRCDPISGHVSLYWYRQALGQGPEFLTYFNYEAQQDKSGLPNDRFSAERPEGSISTLTIQRTEQRDSAMYRCASSFGGSLSNYGYTFGSGTRLTVV.

This chain connects TRBV7-2 to TRBJ2-1; 10 bases align to TRBD2. CDR1 is SGHTA and CDR2 is FQGNSA in the germline V gene. The CDR3 spans 15 residues. Trimming at V came to 5 bases and at J to 9 bases, leaving 10 bases not matched to a gene. CDR3: CASSRRASGSSEQFF. CDR3 DNA: TGTGCCAGCAGCCGACGAGCTAGCGGGAGCTCTGAGCAGTTCTTC.

In DNA form, the CDR3 reads TGTGCCAGCAAGAGACTAGCGTTAGAGCAGTACTTC. It encodes CASKRLALEQYF. The chain has TRBV6-1 and TRBJ2-7, with 8 bases identical to TRBD2. Trimming cost V 7 bases and J 7 bases; bases outside gene matches: 6. The germline CDR1 and CDR2 sequences are MNHNS and SASEGT. This CDR3 is built from 12 residues.

The chain links TRBV11-2 to TRBJ1-4; weak D call: TRBD1 (5 bases). Deletions cut 4 bases from V and 3 bases from J, with 12 bases between. The CDR3 loop spans 15 amino acids. Germline CDR1 reads SGHAT; CDR2 reads FQNNGV. The CDR3 DNA reads as TGTGCCAGCAGCTCGACGGGGGGTCCTAATGAAAAACTGTTTTTT. Its translation is CASSSTGGPNEKLFF. Filled out from reference TRBV11-2 and TRBJ1-4, the complete variable domain reads EAGVAQSPRYKIIEKRQSVAFWCNPISGHATLYWYQQILGQGPKLLIQFQNNGVVDDSQLPKDRFSAERLKGVDSTLKIQPAKLEDSAVYLCASSSTGGPNEKLFFGSGTQLSVL.

This sequence joins TRBV5-5 and TRBJ2-5; D perhaps matches TRBD2 (7 bases). The V gene lost 4 bases and the J gene lost 2 bases, with 21 bases spanning the gap. Germline values: CDR1 SGHKS, CDR2 YYEKEE (reference sequence). The CDR3 extends over 17 amino acids. In DNA form, the CDR3 reads TGTGCCAGCAGCAAAATGGGGGGGGCTAACTTACAAGAGACCCAGTACTTC. This encodes CASSKMGGANLQETQYF.